The rows below give T cell receptor beta chains drawn from one sample of a study of blood T cells in healthy people across ages. MiXCR, run by TCRdb on the 5' RACE reads, gives a single entry per CDR3 protein. The sample has hundreds of thousands of distinct CDR3 sequences, about 54% seen once. The sequenced sample was blood. The receptors here all came from a man aged 60-69 years in good health. CDR3s include the opening cysteine and the closing phenylalanine or tryptophan. Fields, in order: CDR3 DNA, CDR3 protein, clone size, V gene, J gene, D gene. The D gene is left open where the match is weak. The size field is filled for only some rows; it gives once, few, many or a size class.

DNA: TGTGCCAGCAGTTACCGTCCGGATCGGGGAAGCAATGAGCAGTTCTTC
CDR3: CASSYRPDRGSNEQFF
size: -
V: TRBV6-2/TRBV6-3
J: TRBJ2-1
D: -

DNA: TGCAGTGCTAGAGATCCTGCGGGGGAGCAGGAGACCCAGTACTTC
CDR3: CSARDPAGEQETQYF
size: -
V: TRBV20-1
J: TRBJ2-5
D: TRBD2

DNA: TGTGCCAGCAGCTCGGCCCCTAATGAAAAACTGTTTTTT
CDR3: CASSSAPNEKLFF
size: -
V: TRBV7-2
J: TRBJ1-4
D: -

DNA: TGTGCCAGCAGTTATTCGGGGAGCCGGAGAGCCAAAAACATTCAGTACTTC
CDR3: CASSYSGSRRAKNIQYF
size: -
V: TRBV6-2/TRBV6-3
J: TRBJ2-4
D: -

DNA: TGTGCCAGCAGCCCTCCTCACCTAAACATTCAGTACTTC
CDR3: CASSPPHLNIQYF
size: -
V: TRBV2
J: TRBJ2-4
D: -

DNA: TGTGCCAGCAGTCCGCGGTCAGGATGGGGAGATACGCAGTATTTT
CDR3: CASSPRSGWGDTQYF
size: few
V: TRBV28
J: TRBJ2-3
D: -

DNA: TGTGCCAGCGGGAGGCAGGGATGGGGTAATTCACCCCTCCACTTT
CDR3: CASGRQGWGNSPLHF
size: -
V: TRBV5-6
J: TRBJ1-6
D: -

DNA: TGCAGCGCACATCTAGCGGGGCACACAGATACGCAGTATTTT
CDR3: CSAHLAGHTDTQYF
size: -
V: TRBV29-1
J: TRBJ2-3
D: TRBD2

DNA: TGCGCCAGCAGCTTGGGGGACAGGGGTCAGCCCCAGCATTTT
CDR3: CASSLGDRGQPQHF
size: -
V: TRBV5-1
J: TRBJ1-5
D: TRBD1

DNA: TGCAGTGCCGACAGCGGGGACAGCGGACAAGAGACCCAGTACTTC
CDR3: CSADSGDSGQETQYF
size: -
V: TRBV20-1
J: TRBJ2-5
D: -

DNA: TGTGCTAGCAGCTTAGAGGCGAGCTCCTACAATGAGCAGTTCTTC
CDR3: CASSLEASSYNEQFF
size: -
V: TRBV7-2
J: TRBJ2-1
D: -

DNA: TGTGCCAGCAGTTACGGGCAGATCTATAATTCACCCCTCCACTTT
CDR3: CASSYGQIYNSPLHF
size: -
V: TRBV6-5
J: TRBJ1-6
D: -

DNA: TGCGCCAGCAGCCGACGGGCGGGAGGGGGTTCACAAGAGACCCAGTACTTC
CDR3: CASSRRAGGGSQETQYF
size: -
V: TRBV5-1
J: TRBJ2-5
D: TRBD2

DNA: TGCAGTTCGACACGACTAGCGGGGGCCTTAAGCCAAGAGACCCAGTACTTC
CDR3: CSSTRLAGALSQETQYF
size: -
V: TRBV20-1
J: TRBJ2-5
D: TRBD2

DNA: TGTGCCAGCAGCCCGAGGACAGGGGGCGGGTCACCCCTCCACTTT
CDR3: CASSPRTGGGSPLHF
size: -
V: TRBV7-2
J: TRBJ1-6
D: TRBD1

DNA: TGTGCCAGCAGCCTCGGAGCCCCAGACGTAGATACGCAGTATTTT
CDR3: CASSLGAPDVDTQYF
size: -
V: TRBV6-5
J: TRBJ2-3
D: -

DNA: TGCGCCAGCAGCCAAGAGGCTAGCGGGGGAGCAGATACGCAGTATTTT
CDR3: CASSQEASGGADTQYF
size: -
V: TRBV4-1
J: TRBJ2-3
D: TRBD2

DNA: TGTGCCAGCAGCCGAACCCGAGCGGGGGGGCTCCCAGATACGCAGTATTTT
CDR3: CASSRTRAGGLPDTQYF
size: -
V: TRBV7-2
J: TRBJ2-3
D: TRBD2

DNA: TGTGCCAGCAGCATTGGGACAGGGGGCACCGAGGAGACCCAGTACTTC
CDR3: CASSIGTGGTEETQYF
size: -
V: TRBV7-9
J: TRBJ2-5
D: TRBD1

DNA: TGTGCCAGCAGCACCCGGACAGGGCGGACAGATACGCAGTATTTT
CDR3: CASSTRTGRTDTQYF
size: -
V: TRBV13
J: TRBJ2-3
D: TRBD1

DNA: TGTGCCAGCAGCCATGGAGGGGCCTCCGAGACCCAGTACTTC
CDR3: CASSHGGASETQYF
size: few
V: TRBV3-1
J: TRBJ2-5
D: -

DNA: TGTGCCAGCTCACAAACAGGGAGGGACACTGAAGCTTTCTTT
CDR3: CASSQTGRDTEAFF
size: -
V: TRBV18
J: TRBJ1-1
D: -

DNA: TGTGCCAGCAGTCCCCCACCGAACACCGGGGAGCTGTTTTTT
CDR3: CASSPPPNTGELFF
size: -
V: TRBV12-3/TRBV12-4
J: TRBJ2-2
D: -

DNA: TGTGCCAGCAGTGAATCTACAGGGGGCCGGCCGAACACCATATATTTT
CDR3: CASSESTGGRPNTIYF
size: -
V: TRBV25-1
J: TRBJ1-3
D: TRBD1

DNA: TGTGCCAGCAGCTCCAGCCAGGAGGGGGCCAAAAACATTCAGTACTTC
CDR3: CASSSSQEGAKNIQYF
size: few
V: TRBV4-2
J: TRBJ2-4
D: -

DNA: TGTGCCAGCAGCTTAGGGGCAGTCCGCTACCAAGAGACCCAGTACTTC
CDR3: CASSLGAVRYQETQYF
size: -
V: TRBV7-9
J: TRBJ2-5
D: -

DNA: TGTGCCAGCAGTGATAGGACTCCCGGGGGCGAGCAGTACTTC
CDR3: CASSDRTPGGEQYF
size: once
V: TRBV6-2/TRBV6-3
J: TRBJ2-7
D: -

DNA: TGTGCCATCAGGCCCGGGACAGGGGGCTACGAGCAGTACTTC
CDR3: CAIRPGTGGYEQYF
size: many
V: TRBV10-3
J: TRBJ2-7
D: TRBD1

DNA: TGTGCCAGCAGCATGGACAGACAAGAGACCCAGTACTTC
CDR3: CASSMDRQETQYF
size: once
V: TRBV6-5
J: TRBJ2-5
D: -

DNA: TGTGCCAGCAGCTTAGCGGGCCTGGGGAACGAGCAGTACTTC
CDR3: CASSLAGLGNEQYF
size: -
V: TRBV13
J: TRBJ2-7
D: -

DNA: TGTGCCAGCAGGAAAGCGGATTACGAGCAGTACTTC
CDR3: CASRKADYEQYF
size: -
V: TRBV6-1
J: TRBJ2-7
D: -

DNA: TGTGCCAGCAGCCACTCGACATTTTTGTCGATTTCACCCCTCCACTTT
CDR3: CASSHSTFLSISPLHF
size: once
V: TRBV3-1
J: TRBJ1-6
D: -

DNA: TGCGCCAGCAGCTTGGACTTTGGTACAGAAGGGACCCAGTACTTC
CDR3: CASSLDFGTEGTQYF
size: -
V: TRBV5-1
J: TRBJ2-5
D: -

DNA: TGTGCCAGCAGCACCCAGCGGGGGGCGGAGACCCAGTACTTC
CDR3: CASSTQRGAETQYF
size: -
V: TRBV7-2
J: TRBJ2-5
D: TRBD2

DNA: TGCGCCAGCAGCAGCCGGACAGGGACTTTGAACACTGAAGCTTTCTTT
CDR3: CASSSRTGTLNTEAFF
size: -
V: TRBV5-1
J: TRBJ1-1
D: TRBD1

DNA: TGTGCCAGCAGCCAAGCGGGCGGGGGAGGAAACATTCAGTACTTC
CDR3: CASSQAGGGGNIQYF
size: few
V: TRBV4-2
J: TRBJ2-4
D: TRBD2

DNA: TGTGCCAGCGGGACAGGGGAAGAGTACGAGCAGTACTTC
CDR3: CASGTGEEYEQYF
size: -
V: TRBV6-6
J: TRBJ2-7
D: TRBD1

DNA: TGTGCCAGCAGTCTACGACTAGCGGGAGATACGCAGTATTTT
CDR3: CASSLRLAGDTQYF
size: -
V: TRBV6-5
J: TRBJ2-3
D: TRBD2

DNA: TGTGCCAGCAGTTGGGACGCCAGTTATGGCTACACCTTC
CDR3: CASSWDASYGYTF
size: few
V: TRBV12-3/TRBV12-4
J: TRBJ1-2
D: -

DNA: TGCAGTGCACGCCCGACAGGGATGGGCGAGCAGTACTTC
CDR3: CSARPTGMGEQYF
size: -
V: TRBV20-1
J: TRBJ2-7
D: TRBD1

DNA: TGCAGTGCTGGGGATAACTATGGCTACACCTTC
CDR3: CSAGDNYGYTF
size: few
V: TRBV20-1
J: TRBJ1-2
D: -

DNA: TGCAGTGCTCGACGGGGACAGGGCCCCTATAATTCACCCCTCCACTTT
CDR3: CSARRGQGPYNSPLHF
size: -
V: TRBV20-1
J: TRBJ1-6
D: TRBD1

DNA: TGTGCCAGCAGCCTCCTAGGGACCCAGTACTTC
CDR3: CASSLLGTQYF
size: few
V: TRBV7-9
J: TRBJ2-5
D: -

DNA: TGTGCCAGCAGCGTAGTGGCTACCCCACGGGAGACCCAGTACTTC
CDR3: CASSVVATPRETQYF
size: -
V: TRBV9
J: TRBJ2-5
D: -

DNA: TGCGCCAGCAGCCCCGGGACAGCCAGACGTCAAGAGACCCAGTACTTC
CDR3: CASSPGTARRQETQYF
size: few
V: TRBV5-1
J: TRBJ2-5
D: TRBD1

DNA: TGTGCCAGCAGTCCCGGACAGTACACCGGGGAGCTGTTTTTT
CDR3: CASSPGQYTGELFF
size: few
V: TRBV2
J: TRBJ2-2
D: -

DNA: TGTGCCACCAGCAGAGTCAATTCACCCCTCCACTTT
CDR3: CATSRVNSPLHF
size: few
V: TRBV15
J: TRBJ1-6
D: -